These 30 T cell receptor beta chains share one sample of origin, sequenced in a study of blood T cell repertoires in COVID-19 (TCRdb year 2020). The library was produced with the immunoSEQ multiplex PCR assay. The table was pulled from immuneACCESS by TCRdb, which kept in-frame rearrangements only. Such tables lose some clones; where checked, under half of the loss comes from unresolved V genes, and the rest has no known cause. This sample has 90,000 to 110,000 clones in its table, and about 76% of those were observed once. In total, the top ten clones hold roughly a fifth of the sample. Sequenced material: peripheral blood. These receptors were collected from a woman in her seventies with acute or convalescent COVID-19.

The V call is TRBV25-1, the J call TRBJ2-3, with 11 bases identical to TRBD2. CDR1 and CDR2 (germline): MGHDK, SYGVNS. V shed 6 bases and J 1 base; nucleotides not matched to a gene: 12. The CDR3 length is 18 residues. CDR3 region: CASSRGASGGYRTDTQYF. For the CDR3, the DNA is TGTGCCAGCAGCCGCGGGGCTAGCGGGGGGTACCGCACAGATACGCAGTATTTT.

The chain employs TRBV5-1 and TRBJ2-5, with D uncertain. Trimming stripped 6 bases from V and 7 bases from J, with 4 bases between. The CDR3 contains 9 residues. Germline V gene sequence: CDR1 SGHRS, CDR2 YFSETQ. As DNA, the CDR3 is TGCGCCAGCACCCGGACCCAGTACTTC. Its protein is CASTRTQYF.

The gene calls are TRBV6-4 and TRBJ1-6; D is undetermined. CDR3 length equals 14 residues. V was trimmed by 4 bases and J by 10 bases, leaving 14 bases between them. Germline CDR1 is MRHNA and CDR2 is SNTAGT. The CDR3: CASSATAGRSPLHF. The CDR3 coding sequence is TGTGCCAGCAGTGCGACGGCGGGCCGATCACCCCTCCACTTT.

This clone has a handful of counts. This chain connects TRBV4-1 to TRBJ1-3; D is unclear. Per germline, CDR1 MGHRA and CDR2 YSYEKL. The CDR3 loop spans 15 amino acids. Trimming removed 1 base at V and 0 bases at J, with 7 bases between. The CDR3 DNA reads TGCGCCAGCAGCCAAGTCGCGGGCTCTGGAAACACCATATATTTT. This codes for CASSQVAGSGNTIYF.

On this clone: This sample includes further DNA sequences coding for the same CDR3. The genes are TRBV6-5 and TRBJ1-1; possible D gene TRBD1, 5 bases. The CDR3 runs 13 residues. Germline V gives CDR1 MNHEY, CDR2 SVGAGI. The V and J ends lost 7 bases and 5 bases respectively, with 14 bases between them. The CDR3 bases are TGTGCCAGCACCTACGGGGGGGGGACTGAAGCTTTCTTT. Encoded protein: CASTYGGGTEAFF.

The CDR3, as DNA: TGTGCCAGCTCCCCCCCGGGACAGGGGGGAAAACTGTTTTTT. Protein sequence: CASSPPGQGGKLFF. The chain combines TRBV18 with TRBJ1-4, with 11 bases aligning to TRBD1. Germline CDR1 KGHSH, CDR2 LQKENI. This CDR3 comprises 14 residues. The J segment lost 10 bases and the V segment lost 6 bases, leaving 7 bases of the junction unmatched.

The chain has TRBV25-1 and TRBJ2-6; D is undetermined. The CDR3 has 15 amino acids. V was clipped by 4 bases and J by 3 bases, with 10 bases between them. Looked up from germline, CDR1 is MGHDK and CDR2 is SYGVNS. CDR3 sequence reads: CASSAPRGGANVLTF. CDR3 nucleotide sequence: TGTGCCAGCAGTGCCCCACGAGGTGGGGCCAACGTCCTGACTTTC. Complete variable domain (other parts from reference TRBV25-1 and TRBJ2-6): EADIYQTPRYLVIGTGKKITLECSQTMGHDKMYWYQQDPGMELHLIHYSYGVNSTEKGDLSSESTVSRIRTEHFPLTLESARPSHTSQYLCASSAPRGGANVLTFGAGSRLTVL.

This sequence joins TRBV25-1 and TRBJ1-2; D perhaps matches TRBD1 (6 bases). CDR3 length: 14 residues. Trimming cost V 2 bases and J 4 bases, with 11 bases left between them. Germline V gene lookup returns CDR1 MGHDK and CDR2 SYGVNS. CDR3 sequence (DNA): TGTGCCAGCAGTGAACAGGGGTCGTTCTATGGCTACACCTTC. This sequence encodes CASSEQGSFYGYTF.

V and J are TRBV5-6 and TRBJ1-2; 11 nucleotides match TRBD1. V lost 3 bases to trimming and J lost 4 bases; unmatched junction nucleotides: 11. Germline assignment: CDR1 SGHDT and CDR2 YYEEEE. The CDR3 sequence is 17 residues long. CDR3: CASSWTGGGQLSYGYTF. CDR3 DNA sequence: TGTGCCAGCAGCTGGACAGGGGGCGGGCAATTGTCCTATGGCTACACCTTC.

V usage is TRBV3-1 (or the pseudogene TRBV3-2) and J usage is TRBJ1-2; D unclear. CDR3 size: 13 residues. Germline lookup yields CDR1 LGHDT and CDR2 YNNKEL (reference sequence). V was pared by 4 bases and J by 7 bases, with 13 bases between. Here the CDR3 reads CASSPKPSGGYTF. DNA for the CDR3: TGTGCCAGCAGCCCTAAACCAAGCGGTGGCTACACCTTC.

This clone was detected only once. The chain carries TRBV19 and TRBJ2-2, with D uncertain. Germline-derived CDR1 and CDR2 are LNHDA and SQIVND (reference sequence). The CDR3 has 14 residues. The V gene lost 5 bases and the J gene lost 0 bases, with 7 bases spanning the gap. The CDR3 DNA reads TGTGCCAGTAGTTTACAGCCGAACACCGGGGAGCTGTTTTTT. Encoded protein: CASSLQPNTGELFF. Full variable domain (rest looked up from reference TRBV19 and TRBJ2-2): DGGITQSPKYLFRKEGQNVTLSCEQNLNHDAMYWYRQDPGQGLRLIYYSQIVNDFQKGDIAEGYSVSREKKESFPLTVTSAQKNPTAFYLCASSLQPNTGELFFGEGSRLTVL.

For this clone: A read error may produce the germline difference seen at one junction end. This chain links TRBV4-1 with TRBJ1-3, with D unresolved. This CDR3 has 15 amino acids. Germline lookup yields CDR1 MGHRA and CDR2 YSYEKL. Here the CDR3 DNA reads TGCGCCAGCAGTCAAGGCGGCGGCTCTGGAAACACCATATATTTT. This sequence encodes CASSQGGGSGNTIYF.

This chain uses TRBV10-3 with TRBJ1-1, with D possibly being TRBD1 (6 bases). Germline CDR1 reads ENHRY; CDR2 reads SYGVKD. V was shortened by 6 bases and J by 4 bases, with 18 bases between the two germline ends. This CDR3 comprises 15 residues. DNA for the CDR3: TGTGCCATCAGGAGGACAGACACGTTACGCACTGAAGCTTTCTTT. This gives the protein CAIRRTDTLRTEAFF.

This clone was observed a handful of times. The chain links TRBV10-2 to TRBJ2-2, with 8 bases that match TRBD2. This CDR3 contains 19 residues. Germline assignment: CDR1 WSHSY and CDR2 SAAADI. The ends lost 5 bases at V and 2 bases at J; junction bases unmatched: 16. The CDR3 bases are TGCGCCAGCAGTCCCCTGGCGGCGGGGGGAGTCCCCAACACCGGGGAGCTGTTTTTT. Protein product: CASSPLAAGGVPNTGELFF.

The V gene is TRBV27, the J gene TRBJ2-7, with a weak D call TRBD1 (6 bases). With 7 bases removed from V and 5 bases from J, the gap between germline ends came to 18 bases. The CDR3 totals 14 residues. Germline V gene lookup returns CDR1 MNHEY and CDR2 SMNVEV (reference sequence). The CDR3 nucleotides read TGTGCCAGCAAAATGACAGGTCGAGGGAACGAGCAGTACTTC. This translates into CASKMTGRGNEQYF.

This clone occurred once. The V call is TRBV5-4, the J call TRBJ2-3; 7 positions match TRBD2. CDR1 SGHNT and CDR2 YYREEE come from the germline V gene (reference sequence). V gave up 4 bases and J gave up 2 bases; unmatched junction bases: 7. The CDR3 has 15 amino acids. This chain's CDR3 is CASSLRLAATDTQYF. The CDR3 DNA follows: TGTGCCAGCAGCCTAAGGCTAGCGGCCACAGATACGCAGTATTTT.

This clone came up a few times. CDR3 sequence (DNA): TGTGCCAGCAGCTTGGAGGGGACAGGGGTACGAGACTATGGCTACACCTTC. This codes for CASSLEGTGVRDYGYTF. This sequence joins TRBV5-5 and TRBJ1-2, with 10 bases matching TRBD1. Germline lookup yields CDR1 SGHKS and CDR2 YYEKEE (reference sequence). V lost 0 bases to trimming and J lost 3 bases; unmatched junction nucleotides: 8. The CDR3 sequence is 17 residues long.

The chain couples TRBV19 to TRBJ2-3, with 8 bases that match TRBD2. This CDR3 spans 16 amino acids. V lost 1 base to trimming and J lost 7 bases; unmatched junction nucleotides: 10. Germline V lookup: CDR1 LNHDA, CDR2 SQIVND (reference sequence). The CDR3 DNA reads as TGTGCCAGTAGTATAGCTGGCGGGGGGCGACCTAATACGCAGTATTTT. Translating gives CASSIAGGGRPNTQYF.

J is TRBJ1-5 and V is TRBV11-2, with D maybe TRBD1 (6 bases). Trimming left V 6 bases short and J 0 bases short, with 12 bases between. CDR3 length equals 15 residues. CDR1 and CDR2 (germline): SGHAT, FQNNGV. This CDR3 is CASSPGQFSNQPQHF. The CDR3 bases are TGTGCCAGCAGTCCCGGACAGTTTAGCAATCAGCCCCAGCATTTT.

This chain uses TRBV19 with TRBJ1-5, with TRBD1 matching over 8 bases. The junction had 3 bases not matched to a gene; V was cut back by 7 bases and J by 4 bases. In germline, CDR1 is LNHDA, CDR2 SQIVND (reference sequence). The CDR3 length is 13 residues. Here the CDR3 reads CASTDRANQPQHF. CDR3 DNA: TGTGCCAGTACGGACAGGGCAAATCAGCCCCAGCATTTT. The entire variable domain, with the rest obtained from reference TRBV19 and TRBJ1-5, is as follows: DGGITQSPKYLFRKEGQNVTLSCEQNLNHDAMYWYRQDPGQGLRLIYYSQIVNDFQKGDIAEGYSVSREKKESFPLTVTSAQKNPTAFYLCASTDRANQPQHFGDGTRLSIL.

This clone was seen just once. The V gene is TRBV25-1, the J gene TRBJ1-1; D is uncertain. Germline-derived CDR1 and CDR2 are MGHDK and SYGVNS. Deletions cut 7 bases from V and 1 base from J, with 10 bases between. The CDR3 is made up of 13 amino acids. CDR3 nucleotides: TGTGCCAGCATCTTGGCCGAGAACACTGAAGCTTTCTTT. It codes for CASILAENTEAFF.

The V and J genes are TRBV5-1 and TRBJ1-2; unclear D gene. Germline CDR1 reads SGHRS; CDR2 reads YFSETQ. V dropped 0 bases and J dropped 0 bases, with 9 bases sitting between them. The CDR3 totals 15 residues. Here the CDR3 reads CASSLAGTANYGYTF. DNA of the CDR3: TGCGCCAGCAGCTTGGCCGGAACAGCTAACTATGGCTACACCTTC. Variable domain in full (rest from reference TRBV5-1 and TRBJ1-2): KAGVTQTPRYLIKTRGQQVTLSCSPISGHRSVSWYQQTPGQGLQFLFEYFSETQRNKGNFPGRFSGRQFSNSRSEMNVSTLELGDSALYLCASSLAGTANYGYTFGSGTRLTVV.

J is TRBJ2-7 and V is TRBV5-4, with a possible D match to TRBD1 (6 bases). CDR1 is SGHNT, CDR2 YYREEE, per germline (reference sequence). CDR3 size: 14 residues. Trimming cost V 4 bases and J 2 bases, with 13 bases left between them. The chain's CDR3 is CASSKRDTAYEQYF. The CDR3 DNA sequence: TGTGCCAGCAGCAAACGGGACACCGCCTACGAGCAGTACTTC.

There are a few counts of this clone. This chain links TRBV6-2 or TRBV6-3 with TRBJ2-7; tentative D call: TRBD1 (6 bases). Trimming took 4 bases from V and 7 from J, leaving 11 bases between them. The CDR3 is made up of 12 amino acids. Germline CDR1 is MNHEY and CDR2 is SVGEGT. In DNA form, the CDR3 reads TGTGCCAGCAGTTGGGGGCTTGGGGAGCAGTACTTC. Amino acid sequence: CASSWGLGEQYF.

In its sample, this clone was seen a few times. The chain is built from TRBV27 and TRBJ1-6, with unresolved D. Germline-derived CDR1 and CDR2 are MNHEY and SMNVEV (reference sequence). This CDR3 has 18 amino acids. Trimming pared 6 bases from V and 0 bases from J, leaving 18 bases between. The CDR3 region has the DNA TGTGCCAGCAGCTCCGGACGGGAAGCCAGCTCCTATAATTCACCCCTCCACTTT. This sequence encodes CASSSGREASSYNSPLHF.

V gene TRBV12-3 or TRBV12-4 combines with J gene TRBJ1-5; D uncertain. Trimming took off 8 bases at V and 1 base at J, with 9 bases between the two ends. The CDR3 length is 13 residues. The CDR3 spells CASVSGSNQPQHF. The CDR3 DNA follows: TGTGCCAGCGTTTCGGGGAGCAATCAGCCCCAGCATTTT.

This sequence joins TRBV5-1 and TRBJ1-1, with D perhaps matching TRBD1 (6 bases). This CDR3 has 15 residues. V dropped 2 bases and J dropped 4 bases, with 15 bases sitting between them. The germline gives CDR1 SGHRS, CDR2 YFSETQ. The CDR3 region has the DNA TGCGCCAGCAGCTTTTCACAGGGAATGGTCACTGAAGCTTTCTTT. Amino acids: CASSFSQGMVTEAFF.

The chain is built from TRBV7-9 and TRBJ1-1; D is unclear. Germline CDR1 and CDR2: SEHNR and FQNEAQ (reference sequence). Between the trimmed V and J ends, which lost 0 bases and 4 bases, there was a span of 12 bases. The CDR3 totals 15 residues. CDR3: CASSLAQGGITEAFF. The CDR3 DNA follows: TGTGCCAGCAGCTTAGCGCAAGGCGGGATCACTGAAGCTTTCTTT.

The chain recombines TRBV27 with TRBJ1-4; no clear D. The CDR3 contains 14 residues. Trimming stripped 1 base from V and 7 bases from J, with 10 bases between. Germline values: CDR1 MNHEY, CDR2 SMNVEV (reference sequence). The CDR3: CASSLLSGSEKLFF. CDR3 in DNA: TGTGCCAGCAGTTTATTGTCTGGGAGTGAAAAACTGTTTTTT.

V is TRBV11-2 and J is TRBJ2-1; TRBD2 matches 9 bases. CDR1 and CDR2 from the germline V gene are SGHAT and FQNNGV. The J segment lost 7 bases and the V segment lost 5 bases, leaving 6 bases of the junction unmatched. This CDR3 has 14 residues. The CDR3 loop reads CASSLSGGNNEQFF. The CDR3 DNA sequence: TGTGCCAGCAGCCTTAGCGGGGGTAATAATGAGCAGTTCTTC. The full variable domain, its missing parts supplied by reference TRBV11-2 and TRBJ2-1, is EAGVAQSPRYKIIEKRQSVAFWCNPISGHATLYWYQQILGQGPKLLIQFQNNGVVDDSQLPKDRFSAERLKGVDSTLKIQPAKLEDSAVYLCASSLSGGNNEQFFGPGTRLTVL.